These 28 T cell receptor beta chains came from one sample sequenced in a study of beta chain features in type 1 diabetes. Findings and limits, study-wide: Among all four CD4+ subsets, Type 1 diabetes patients had TCRB CDR3s that were moderately but significantly shorter.

The entirety of the isolated RNA underwent reverse transcription, so expressed TCRB transcripts were sequenced. The repertoire was sequenced with immunoSEQ multiplex PCR; TCRdb's copy has only in-frame clones and lacks some. This sample has 130,000 or so clones, with 9% found just once. Which antigens these TCRs recognize remains unknown. What was sequenced was central memory CD4+ T cells from blood. These receptors came from a young man with type 1 diabetes.

This sequence joins TRBV6-4 and TRBJ1-5, with D unclear. The CDR3 is 15 residues long. With 2 bases removed from V and 4 bases from J, the gap between germline ends came to 12 bases. Germline values: CDR1 MRHNA, CDR2 SNTAGT. CDR3 protein: CASSDVGVINQPQHF. The DNA of the CDR3 is TGTGCCAGCAGTGACGTCGGGGTTATTAATCAGCCCCAGCATTTT.

Note on this clone: A far bigger clonotype differs at one base, so this is likely a read error. The chain couples TRBV7-3 to TRBJ2-3; no firm D call. V lost 5 bases to trimming and J lost 1 base, with 7 bases between them. The CDR3 consists of 13 residues. Per the germline V gene, CDR1 is SGHTA and CDR2 is FQGTGA. This chain's CDR3 is CASSGEGTDTQYF. For the CDR3, the DNA is TGTGCCAGCAGCGGAGAGGGCACAGATACGCAGTATTTT.

This clone was seen a handful of times. V usage is TRBV5-6 and J usage is TRBJ1-2; the D gene is possibly TRBD1 (6 bases). The CDR3 has 14 amino acids. V was cut by 1 base and J by 4 bases, with 11 bases left in between. The germline V gene has CDR1 SGHDT and CDR2 YYEEEE. The CDR3 DNA follows: TGTGCCAGCAGCTTGAGTTGGGACATCTATGGCTACACCTTC. This sequence encodes CASSLSWDIYGYTF.

This clone was seen a few times. The chain carries TRBV28 and TRBJ2-7; 9 nucleotides match TRBD1. Germline V lookup: CDR1 MDHEN, CDR2 SYDVKM. V lost 6 bases to trimming and J lost 5 bases; unmatched junction nucleotides: 11. The CDR3 covers 15 residues. The CDR3 here is CASRPGQGVRDEQYF. The CDR3, as DNA: TGTGCCAGCAGGCCGGGACAGGGAGTAAGAGACGAGCAGTACTTC.

The rearrangement links TRBV27 to TRBJ2-6; D may be TRBD2 (5 bases). The CDR3 is made up of 15 amino acids. V was cut by 2 bases and J by 2 bases, with 7 bases left in between. Germline V CDR1 and CDR2: MNHEY, SMNVEV (reference sequence). CDR3 bases: TGTGCCAGCAGTTTAGAGGGAACTGGGGCCAACGTCCTGACTTTC. Protein product: CASSLEGTGANVLTF.

This clone turned up a few times. The chain links TRBV6-4 to TRBJ2-1; TRBD1 agrees at 8 bases. CDR1 is MRHNA, CDR2 SNTAGT, per germline. The V gene end was trimmed by 7 bases and the J gene end by 4 bases; junction bases not matched to a gene: 12. The CDR3 is 16 amino acids. The CDR3 bases are TGTGCCAGCAAAAAGGAGGCAGGGGGCTTATACAATGAGCAGTTCTTC. Encoded protein: CASKKEAGGLYNEQFF.

There are a few counts of this clone. The chain uses TRBV4-2 and TRBJ1-1, with D possibly matching TRBD1 (6 bases). Trimming cost V 6 bases and J 3 bases, with 17 bases left between them. The length of the CDR3 is 15 residues. The germline gives CDR1 LGHNA, CDR2 YNFKEQ. The CDR3 spells CASRRGGAEDTEAFF. DNA for the CDR3: TGTGCCAGCAGGAGGGGGGGCGCTGAGGACACTGAAGCTTTCTTT.

A few counts support this clone. The chain links TRBV2 to TRBJ2-5; TRBD2 is a possible D gene (6 bases). The J call is uncertain, as TRBJ2-7 better fits the DNA end. The length of the CDR3 is 14 residues. Germline V gene lookup returns CDR1 SNHLY and CDR2 FYNNEI. The DNA for the CDR3 is TGTGCCAGCAGTGAGACGGGAGCGACCTACGAGCAGTACTTC. Protein sequence: CASSETGATYEQYF.

This sequence joins TRBV7-9 and TRBJ2-7; TRBD1 might be the D (5 bases). V was shortened by 3 bases and J by 6 bases, with 12 bases between the two germline ends. The CDR3 totals 13 residues. In germline, CDR1 is SEHNR, CDR2 FQNEAQ (reference sequence). CDR3 nucleotides: TGTGCCAGCAGCTTCTCTCAGGGTTCCGAGCAGTACTTC. Translating gives CASSFSQGSEQYF.

This clone was recorded a few times. CDR3 coding DNA: TGCGCCAGCAGGCGGGACAGGGCTACGAACACTGAAGCTTTCTTT. The encoded protein is CASRRDRATNTEAFF. The chain uses TRBV5-1 and TRBJ1-1; 9 nucleotides match TRBD1. This CDR3 is built from 15 residues. V shed 5 bases, J shed 1 base, and the junction held 6 bases outside the gene matches. CDR1 and CDR2 from the germline V gene are SGHRS and YFSETQ.

The genes are TRBV9 and TRBJ1-5; no definite D call. There are 13 residues in the CDR3. Trimming took off 4 bases at V and 4 bases at J, with 9 bases between the two ends. Per the germline V gene, CDR1 is SGDLS and CDR2 is YYNGEE. The CDR3 sequence: CASSLGENQPQHF. CDR3 nucleotide sequence: TGTGCCAGCAGCCTCGGGGAGAATCAGCCCCAGCATTTT.

This clone was recorded a few times. The CDR3 here is CASSVRGETQYF. For the CDR3, the DNA is TGTGCCAGCAGTGTAAGGGGCGAGACCCAGTACTTC. The J gene is TRBJ2-5, the V gene TRBV2; D may be TRBD1 (5 bases). Germline V gene lookup returns CDR1 SNHLY and CDR2 FYNNEI. The ends were cut back, 4 bases at V and 5 bases at J, with 8 bases in the middle. CDR3 length: 12 amino acids.

This clone was counted only a few times. The chain carries TRBV7-2 and TRBJ2-1; D perhaps matches TRBD2 (6 bases). The germline gives CDR1 SGHTA, CDR2 FQGNSA. Deletions cut 8 bases from V and 9 bases from J, with 23 bases between. This CDR3 spans 15 amino acids. In nucleotides, the CDR3 is TGTGCCAGCCGCTACCTCGCGACTAGTATCTCTGAGCAGTTCTTC. It specifies CASRYLATSISEQFF.

This clone has a count of ten or more. The chain joins TRBV11-2 to TRBJ1-1; 8 bases fit TRBD1. With 5 bases clipped from V and 5 bases from J, the junction kept 7 bases outside the gene matches. Per the germline V gene, CDR1 is SGHAT and CDR2 is FQNNGV. The CDR3 is 14 residues long. CDR3 amino acids: CASSGWTGRTEAFF. CDR3 nucleotide sequence: TGTGCCAGCAGCGGATGGACAGGGAGAACTGAAGCTTTCTTT. The entire variable domain, with the rest obtained from reference TRBV11-2 and TRBJ1-1, is as follows: EAGVAQSPRYKIIEKRQSVAFWCNPISGHATLYWYQQILGQGPKLLIQFQNNGVVDDSQLPKDRFSAERLKGVDSTLKIQPAKLEDSAVYLCASSGWTGRTEAFFGQGTRLTVV.

V and J are TRBV7-3 and TRBJ2-3; D is ambiguous. In germline, CDR1 is SGHTA, CDR2 FQGTGA. The V end lost 2 bases, the J end lost 1 base, and 7 bases lay between the germline ends. The CDR3 spans 14 residues. CDR3 sequence reads: CASSLDAGTDTQYF. In nucleotides, the CDR3 is TGTGCCAGCAGCTTAGATGCGGGCACAGATACGCAGTATTTT.

Many counts were recorded for this clone. This chain links TRBV7-9 with TRBJ1-1; D is uncertain. Germline V gene lookup returns CDR1 SEHNR and CDR2 FQNEAQ (reference sequence). The CDR3 runs to 13 residues. V lost 1 base and J lost 1, with 4 bases in between. CDR3 residues: CASSLGENTEAFF. CDR3 nucleotide sequence: TGTGCCAGCAGCTTAGGAGAGAACACTGAAGCTTTCTTT. The entire variable domain, with the rest obtained from reference TRBV7-9 and TRBJ1-1, is as follows: DTGVSQNPRHKITKRGQNVTFRCDPISEHNRLYWYRQTLGQGPEFLTYFQNEAQLEKSRLLSDRFSAERPKGSFSTLEIQRTEQGDSAMYLCASSLGENTEAFFGQGTRLTVV.

This chain joins TRBV9 and TRBJ1-2; D gene uncertain. Germline loops: CDR1 SGDLS, CDR2 YYNGEE. With 0 bases removed from V and 8 bases from J, the gap between germline ends came to 14 bases. This CDR3 contains 14 residues. Here the CDR3 reads CASSVESSLRGYTF. The CDR3 bases are TGTGCCAGCAGCGTAGAGAGTTCCCTTCGAGGCTACACCTTC. The full variable domain, its missing parts supplied by reference TRBV9 and TRBJ1-2, is DSGVTQTPKHLITATGQRVTLRCSPRSGDLSVYWYQQSLDQGLQFLIQYYNGEERAKGNILERFSAQQFPDLHSELNLSSLELGDSALYFCASSVESSLRGYTFGSGTRLTVV.

The J gene is TRBJ2-1, the V gene TRBV7-9, with TRBD1 matching 7 bases. Germline V CDR1 and CDR2: SEHNR, FQNEAQ (reference sequence). With 4 bases clipped from V and 7 bases from J, the junction kept 4 bases outside the gene matches. The CDR3 has 13 residues. CDR3 region: CASSWGQSNEQFF. DNA of the CDR3: TGTGCCAGCAGCTGGGGACAGTCAAATGAGCAGTTCTTC.

This clone was detected a few times. The chain carries TRBV7-2 and TRBJ1-1; 7 bases are shared with TRBD1. The V and J ends lost 5 bases and 0 bases, in that order; junction bases with no gene match: 12. The germline V gene has CDR1 SGHTA and CDR2 FQGNSA. The CDR3 length is 17 residues. Here the CDR3 reads CASSGLQGLGMNTEAFF. Written as DNA, the CDR3 is TGTGCCAGCAGCGGATTACAGGGGCTAGGAATGAACACTGAAGCTTTCTTT. Full variable domain (missing parts from reference TRBV7-2 and TRBJ1-1): GAGVSQSPSNKVTEKGKDVELRCDPISGHTALYWYRQSLGQGLEFLIYFQGNSAPDKSGLPSDRFSAERTGGSVSTLTIQRTQQEDSAVYLCASSGLQGLGMNTEAFFGQGTRLTVV.

This clone was found a few times. The rearrangement joins TRBV6-1 to TRBJ2-5; TRBD1 matches 7 bases. Germline V CDR1 and CDR2: MNHNS, SASEGT. Trimming cost V 2 bases and J 5 bases; bases outside gene matches: 8. This CDR3 has 15 residues. The CDR3 DNA reads TGTGCCAGCAGTGAAAAGCACAGGGGAGCGGAGACCCAGTACTTC. Protein: CASSEKHRGAETQYF.

This clone was counted a few times. The J gene is TRBJ2-5, the V gene TRBV18; 8 bases agree with TRBD2. Trimming removed 2 bases from V and 1 base from J; junction bases left unmatched: 3. Per germline, CDR1 KGHSH and CDR2 LQKENI. The CDR3 loop spans 15 amino acids. The DNA for the CDR3 is TGTGCCAGCTCACCAGCGGGGGGCCGCCAAGAGACCCAGTACTTC. Translation gives CASSPAGGRQETQYF.

Here the CDR3 DNA reads TGTGCCACCCTACGACATGATGGGAGCAATCAGCCCCAGCATTTT. Amino acid sequence: CATLRHDGSNQPQHF. This chain connects TRBV19 to TRBJ1-5; D is uncertain. Germline V gene lookup returns CDR1 LNHDA and CDR2 SQIVND (reference sequence). V lost 10 bases to trimming and J lost 1 base, with 17 bases between them. The CDR3 runs to 15 residues.

This clone was seen more than once but under ten times. The rearrangement uses TRBV28 and TRBJ1-5, with D maybe TRBD1 (5 bases). From germline, CDR1 is MDHEN and CDR2 SYDVKM. Trimming removed 6 bases at V and 6 bases at J, with 15 bases between. The CDR3 is 14 residues long. As DNA, the CDR3 is TGTGCCAGCAGCTCTACAGGACGGGTTCAGCCCCAGCATTTT. Its translation is CASSSTGRVQPQHF.

In DNA form, the CDR3 reads TGTGCCAGCAGTCGGATACAGGGGTCCGAGACCCAGTACTTC. This gives the protein CASSRIQGSETQYF. The chain uses TRBV28 and TRBJ2-5; TRBD1 agrees at 7 bases. V gave up 5 bases and J gave up 5 bases; unmatched junction bases: 8. Germline values: CDR1 MDHEN, CDR2 SYDVKM. CDR3 length equals 14 residues.

This clone has at least ten counts. This chain joins TRBV9 and TRBJ2-5; TRBD1 aligns across 7 bases. Germline CDR1 reads SGDLS; CDR2 reads YYNGEE. This CDR3 region has 14 residues. V lost 4 bases, J lost 1 base, and 4 bases stayed unmatched. CDR3 sequence: CASSLDRTQETQYF. The CDR3 DNA is TGTGCCAGCAGCTTGGACAGGACCCAAGAGACCCAGTACTTC.

V usage is TRBV4-1 and J usage is TRBJ2-3; no reliable D call. CDR1 MGHRA and CDR2 YSYEKL come from the germline V gene. The CDR3 spans 13 residues. The ends were cut back, 0 bases at V and 8 bases at J, with 9 bases in the middle. The CDR3 DNA reads as TGCGCCAGCAGCCAAGATTGGCGCGGTACGCAGTATTTT. Translated, it gives CASSQDWRGTQYF.

The CDR3 coding sequence is TGTGCCAGCAGCTTAGGACTAGCGGGGGTCGAGCAGTTCTTC. Residues: CASSLGLAGVEQFF. The chain employs TRBV11-2 and TRBJ2-1; TRBD2 aligns across 12 bases. CDR1 and CDR2 (germline): SGHAT, FQNNGV. V lost 1 base to trimming and J lost 10 bases; unmatched junction nucleotides: 2. The CDR3 sequence is 14 residues long. Full variable domain (outside the CDR3, taken from reference TRBV11-2 and TRBJ2-1): EAGVAQSPRYKIIEKRQSVAFWCNPISGHATLYWYQQILGQGPKLLIQFQNNGVVDDSQLPKDRFSAERLKGVDSTLKIQPAKLEDSAVYLCASSLGLAGVEQFFGPGTRLTVL.

The rearrangement uses TRBV5-6 and TRBJ1-4; D is undetermined. This CDR3 contains 13 residues. Germline CDR1 SGHDT, CDR2 YYEEEE. The germline V and J ends were trimmed by 1 base and 8 bases, with 9 bases remaining between them. DNA for the CDR3: TGTGCCAGCAGCTTGTTTGAGAACGAAAAACTGTTTTTT. Encoded protein: CASSLFENEKLFF. Filled out from reference TRBV5-6 and TRBJ1-4, the complete variable domain reads DAGVTQSPTHLIKTRGQQVTLRCSPKSGHDTVSWYQQALGQGPQFIFQYYEEEERQRGNFPDRFSGHQFPNYSSELNVNALLLGDSALYLCASSLFENEKLFFGSGTQLSVL.